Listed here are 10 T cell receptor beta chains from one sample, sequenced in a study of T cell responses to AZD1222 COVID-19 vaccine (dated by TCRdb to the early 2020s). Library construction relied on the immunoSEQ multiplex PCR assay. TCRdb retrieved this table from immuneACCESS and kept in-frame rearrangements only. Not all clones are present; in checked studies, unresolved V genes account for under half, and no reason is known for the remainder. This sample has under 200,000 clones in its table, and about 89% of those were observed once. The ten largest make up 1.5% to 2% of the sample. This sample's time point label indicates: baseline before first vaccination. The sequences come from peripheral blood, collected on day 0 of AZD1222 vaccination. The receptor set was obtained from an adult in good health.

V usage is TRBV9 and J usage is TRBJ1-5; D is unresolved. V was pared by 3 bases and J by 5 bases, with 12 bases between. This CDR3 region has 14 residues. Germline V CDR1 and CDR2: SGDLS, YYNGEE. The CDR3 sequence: CASSESNGDQPQHF. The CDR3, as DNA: TGTGCCAGCAGCGAGTCAAACGGGGATCAGCCCCAGCATTTT.

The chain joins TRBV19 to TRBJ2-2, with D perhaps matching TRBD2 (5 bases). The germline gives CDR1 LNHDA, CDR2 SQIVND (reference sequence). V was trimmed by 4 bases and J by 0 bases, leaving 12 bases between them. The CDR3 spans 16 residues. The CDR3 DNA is TGTGCCAGTAGTACGGGAACTGCTCCGAACACCGGGGAGCTGTTTTTT. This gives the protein CASSTGTAPNTGELFF.

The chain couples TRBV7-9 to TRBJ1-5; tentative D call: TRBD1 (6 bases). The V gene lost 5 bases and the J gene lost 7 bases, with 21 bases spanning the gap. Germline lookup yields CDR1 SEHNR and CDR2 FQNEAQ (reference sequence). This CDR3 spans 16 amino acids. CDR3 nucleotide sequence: TGTGCCAGCAGCCCCGAGGGGGGCCCCCGGGGGCAGCCCCAGCATTTT. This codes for CASSPEGGPRGQPQHF.

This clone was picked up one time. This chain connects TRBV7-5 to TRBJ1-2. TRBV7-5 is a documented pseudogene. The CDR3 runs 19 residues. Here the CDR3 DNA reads TGTGCCAGAAGCAAAGCCTGCGGGACACAAAATAGAGGTAACTATGGCTACACCTTC. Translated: CARSKACGTQNRGNYGYTF.

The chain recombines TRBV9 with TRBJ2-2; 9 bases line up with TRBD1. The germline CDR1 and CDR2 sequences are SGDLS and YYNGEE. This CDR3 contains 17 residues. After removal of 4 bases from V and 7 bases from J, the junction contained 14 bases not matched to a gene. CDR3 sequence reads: CASSLTSGTGIVGELFF. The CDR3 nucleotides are TGTGCCAGCAGCCTCACCTCCGGGACAGGGATTGTCGGGGAGCTGTTTTTT.

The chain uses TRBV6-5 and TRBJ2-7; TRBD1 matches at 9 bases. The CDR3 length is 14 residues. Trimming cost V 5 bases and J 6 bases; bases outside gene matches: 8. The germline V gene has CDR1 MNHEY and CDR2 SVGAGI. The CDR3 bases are TGTGCCAGCAGTAGGGGACAGGGTGTTTCCGAGCAGTACTTC. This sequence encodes CASSRGQGVSEQYF.

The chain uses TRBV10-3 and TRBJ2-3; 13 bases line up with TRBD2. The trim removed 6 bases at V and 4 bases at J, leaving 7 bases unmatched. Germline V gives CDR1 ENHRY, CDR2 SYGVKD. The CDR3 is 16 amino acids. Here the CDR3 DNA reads TGTGCCATCAGGACACTAGCGGGGGGGCCCCCAGATACGCAGTATTTT. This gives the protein CAIRTLAGGPPDTQYF.

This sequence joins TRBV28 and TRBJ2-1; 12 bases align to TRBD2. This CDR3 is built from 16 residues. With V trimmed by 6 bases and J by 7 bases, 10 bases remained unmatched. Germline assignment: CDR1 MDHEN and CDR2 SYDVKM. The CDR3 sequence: CASSPTLAGGRNEQFF. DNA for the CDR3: TGTGCCAGCAGCCCCACCCTAGCGGGAGGGCGAAATGAGCAGTTCTTC. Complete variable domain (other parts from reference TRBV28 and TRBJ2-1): DVKVTQSSRYLVKRTGEKVFLECVQDMDHENMFWYRQDPGLGLRLIYFSYDVKMKEKGDIPEGYSVSREKKERFSLILESASTNQTSMYLCASSPTLAGGRNEQFFGPGTRLTVL.

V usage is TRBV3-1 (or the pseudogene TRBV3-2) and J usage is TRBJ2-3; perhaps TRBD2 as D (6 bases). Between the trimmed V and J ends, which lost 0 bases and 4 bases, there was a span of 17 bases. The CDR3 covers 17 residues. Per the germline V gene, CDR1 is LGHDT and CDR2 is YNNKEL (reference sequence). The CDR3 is CASSQDMRRRAPDTQYF. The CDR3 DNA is TGTGCCAGCAGCCAAGATATGCGGAGGAGGGCCCCAGATACGCAGTATTTT.

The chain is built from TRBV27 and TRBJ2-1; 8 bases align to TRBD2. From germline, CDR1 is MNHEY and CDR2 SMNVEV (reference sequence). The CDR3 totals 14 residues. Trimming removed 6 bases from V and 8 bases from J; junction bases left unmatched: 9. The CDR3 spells CASSAGTGGYEQFF. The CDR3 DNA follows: TGTGCCAGCAGCGCCGGGACGGGAGGGTATGAGCAGTTCTTC.